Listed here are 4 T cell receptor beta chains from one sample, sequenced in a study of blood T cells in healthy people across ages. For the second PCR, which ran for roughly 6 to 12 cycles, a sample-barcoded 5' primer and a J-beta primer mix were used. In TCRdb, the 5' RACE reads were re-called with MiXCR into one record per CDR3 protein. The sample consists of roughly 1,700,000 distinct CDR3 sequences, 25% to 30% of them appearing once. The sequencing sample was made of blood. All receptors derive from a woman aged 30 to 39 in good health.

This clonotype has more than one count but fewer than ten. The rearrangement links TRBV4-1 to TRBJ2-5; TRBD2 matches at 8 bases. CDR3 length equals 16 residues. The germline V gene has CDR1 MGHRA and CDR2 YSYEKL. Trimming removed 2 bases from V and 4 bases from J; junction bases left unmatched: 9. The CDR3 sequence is CASSQSPTSVRETQYF. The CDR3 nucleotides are TGCGCCAGCAGCCAATCCCCGACTAGCGTACGAGAGACCCAGTACTTC.

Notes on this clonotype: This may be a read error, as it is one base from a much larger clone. The CDR3 sequence: CSANQGAQGAEAFF. The CDR3, as DNA: TGCAGTGCGAACCAGGGGGCGCAAGGAGCTGAAGCTTTCTTT. J is TRBJ1-1 and V is TRBV20-1, with 8 bases aligning to TRBD1. CDR3 length: 14 amino acids. Germline lookup yields CDR1 DFQATT and CDR2 SNEGSKA (reference sequence). V dropped 6 bases and J dropped 6; count of bases not matched to a gene: 12.

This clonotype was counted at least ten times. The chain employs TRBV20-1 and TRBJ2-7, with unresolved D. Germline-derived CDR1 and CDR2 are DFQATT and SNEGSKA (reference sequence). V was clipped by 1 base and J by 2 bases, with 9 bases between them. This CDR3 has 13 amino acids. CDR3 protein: CSARGVATYEQYF. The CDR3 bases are TGCAGTGCTAGAGGGGTTGCCACCTACGAGCAGTACTTC.

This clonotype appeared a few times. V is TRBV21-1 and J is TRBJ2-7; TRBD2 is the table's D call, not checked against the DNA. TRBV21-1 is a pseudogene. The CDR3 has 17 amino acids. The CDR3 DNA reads TGTGCCAGCAGGGGGAAGCGGGAGGTTAGCTCCTACAATGAGCAGTACTTC. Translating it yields CASRGKREVSSYNEQYF.